This T cell receptor beta chain was retrieved from a study of cytomegalovirus exposure and HLA in healthy donors. 60 Vbeta and 13 Jbeta primers were used in PCR. Produced via immunoSEQ multiplex PCR; TCRdb's table is partial and in-frame only. The data show roughly 55,000 clones, with over 65% seen just once and about 37% held by the top ten. With V trimmed by 0 bases and J by 2 bases, 3 bases remained unmatched. This CDR3 spans 15 amino acids. Germline CDR1 reads SGHRS; CDR2 reads YFSETQ. This chain uses TRBV5-1 with TRBJ2-3; 7 bases fit TRBD2. The TCR sequence derives from a man in his forties in good health and CMV-seropositive. The specimen was PBMCs. The CDR3 reads CASSLGGGITDTQYF. The DNA of the CDR3 is TGCGCCAGCAGCTTGGGCGGGGGAATCACAGATACGCAGTATTTT.